This paragraph reports one T cell receptor (beta chain). The entry originates in a study of blood T cell repertoires in COVID-19. At the level of the study: Whether acute or convalescent, the COVID-19 samples came from the United States, Italy and Spain. T cells, B-cell-depleted T cells, or PBMCs provided the cDNA or gDNA that served as material.

As originally analysed: It was from reference gene primer amplification that nucleated cell counts were estimated. Profiling relied on immunoSEQ multiplex PCR, and the TCRdb table lists in-frame clones only, not all of them. V and J calls and clone size come straight from that table; D and trimming were deduced from the DNA. The sample lists 150,000 to 200,000 clones; less than 90% were seen once. After removal of 5 bases from V and 2 bases from J, the junction contained 5 bases not matched to a gene. Per the germline V gene, CDR1 is LNHDA and CDR2 is SQIVND (reference sequence). The CDR3 contains 14 residues. Seattle patient enrollment occurred during active infection, with longitudinal follow-up thereafter.

The rearrangement links TRBV19 to TRBJ1-1; TRBD1 agrees at 7 bases. The clonotype comes from a woman aged 55-69 years with COVID-19, enrolled during active disease. Sequencing used peripheral blood. Here the CDR3 reads CASSPGGGNTEAFF. The CDR3 DNA is TGTGCCAGTAGTCCCGGAGGGGGCAACACTGAAGCTTTCTTT.